This entry lists 8 T cell receptor beta chains sequenced from one sample in a study of patients with pleural tuberculosis. TCRdb recomputed calls from the reads with MiXCR, one row per CDR3 protein. The sample lists tens of thousands of distinct CDR3 sequences; about 7.3% were seen once. These receptors were taken from a human donor with pleural tuberculosis.

This clonotype was detected many times. This chain links TRBV20-1 with TRBJ2-1; 13 positions agree with TRBD2. The CDR3 runs 15 residues. Germline values: CDR1 DFQATT, CDR2 SNEGSKA (reference sequence). Trimming took 5 bases from V and 9 from J; bases not matched to a gene: 10. CDR3 region: CSAPGTSGITGEQFF. The CDR3 DNA reads as TGCAGTGCTCCCGGGACTAGCGGGATTACCGGTGAGCAGTTCTTC.

The rearrangement uses TRBV5-4 and TRBJ2-7, with a weak D call TRBD1 (6 bases). CDR1 and CDR2 (germline): SGHNT, YYREEE (reference sequence). CDR3 length: 15 residues. Trimming stripped 3 bases from V and 3 bases from J, with 16 bases between. The chain's CDR3 is CASSSNRVASYEQYF. CDR3 DNA sequence: TGTGCCAGCAGCTCCAACAGGGTCGCCAGCTACGAGCAGTACTTC. Full variable domain (missing parts from reference TRBV5-4 and TRBJ2-7): ETGVTQSPTHLIKTRGQQVTLRCSSQSGHNTVSWYQQALGQGPQFIFQYYREEENGRGNFPPRFSGLQFPNYSSELNVNALELDDSALYLCASSSNRVASYEQYFGPGTRLTVT.

This clonotype was seen at least ten times. This sequence joins TRBV2 and TRBJ2-5; no clear D gene. CDR1 and CDR2 from the germline V gene are SNHLY and FYNNEI. The CDR3 totals 13 residues. Trimming stripped 3 bases from V and 3 bases from J, with 8 bases between. DNA for the CDR3: TGTGCCAGCAGTGATGACGGTGAAGAGACCCAGTACTTC. Translation: CASSDDGEETQYF.

This clonotype was counted ten times or more. This rearrangement joins TRBV11-2 to TRBJ2-3; D gene unclear. The CDR3 totals 13 residues. Germline loops: CDR1 SGHAT, CDR2 FQNNGV. Deletions cut 1 base from V and 2 bases from J, with 4 bases between. The CDR3 loop reads CASSLVPTDTQYF. The CDR3 nucleotides read TGTGCCAGCAGCTTAGTACCCACAGATACGCAGTATTTT.

This clonotype appeared many times. This sequence joins TRBV27 and TRBJ1-1; D is unresolved. Trimming shortened V by 7 bases and J by 2 bases, and 11 bases separated the two germline ends. CDR3 length: 13 amino acids. Germline lookup yields CDR1 MNHEY and CDR2 SMNVEV (reference sequence). CDR3 sequence: CASKAEINTEAFF. Here the CDR3 DNA reads TGTGCCAGCAAGGCAGAAATTAACACTGAAGCTTTCTTT.

Ten or more counts support this clonotype. V is TRBV28 and J is TRBJ2-7; 12 bases line up with TRBD1. The germline V gene has CDR1 MDHEN and CDR2 SYDVKM. The CDR3 sequence is 15 residues long. V shed 3 bases, J shed 3 bases, and the junction held 3 bases outside the gene matches. For the CDR3, the DNA is TGTGCCAGCAGTTTCGGGACAGGGGGCATCTACGAGCAGTACTTC. The encoded protein is CASSFGTGGIYEQYF.

This clonotype was observed a handful of times. The chain uses TRBV5-1 and TRBJ2-1; D unresolved. V lost 0 bases to trimming and J lost 10 bases, with 11 bases between them. The CDR3 is made up of 13 amino acids. Germline V lookup: CDR1 SGHRS, CDR2 YFSETQ. CDR3 loop: CASSLVEAEEQFF. Written as DNA, the CDR3 is TGCGCCAGCAGCTTGGTCGAGGCGGAGGAGCAGTTCTTC.

This clonotype was observed a handful of times. The gene calls are TRBV11-1 and TRBJ2-1, with no clear D. The CDR3 is 15 amino acids. V lost 2 bases and J 7 bases, leaving 15 bases between the germline ends. The germline gives CDR1 SGHAT, CDR2 FQDESV (reference sequence). The CDR3, as DNA: TGTGCCAGCAGCTTACCCGGTACAGTTTTTAATGAGCAGTTCTTC. Protein: CASSLPGTVFNEQFF.